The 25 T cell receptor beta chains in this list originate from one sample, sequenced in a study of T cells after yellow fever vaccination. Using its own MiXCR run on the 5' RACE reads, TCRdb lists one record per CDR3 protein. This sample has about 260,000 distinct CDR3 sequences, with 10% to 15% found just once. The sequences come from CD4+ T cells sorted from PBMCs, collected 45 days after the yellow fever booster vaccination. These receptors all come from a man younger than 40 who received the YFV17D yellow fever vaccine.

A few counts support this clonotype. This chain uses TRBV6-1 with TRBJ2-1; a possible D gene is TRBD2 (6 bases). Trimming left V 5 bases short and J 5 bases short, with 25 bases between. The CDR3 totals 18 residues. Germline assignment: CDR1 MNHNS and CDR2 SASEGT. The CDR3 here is CASSLGRHLEGFDNEQFF. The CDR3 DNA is TGTGCCAGCAGTCTAGGGCGTCATTTGGAGGGATTTGACAATGAGCAGTTCTTC.

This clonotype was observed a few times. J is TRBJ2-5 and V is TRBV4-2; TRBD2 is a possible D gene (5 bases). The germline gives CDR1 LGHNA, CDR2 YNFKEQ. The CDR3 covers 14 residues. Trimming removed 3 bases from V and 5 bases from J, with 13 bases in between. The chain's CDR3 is CASSQEARAETQYF. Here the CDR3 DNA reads TGTGCCAGCAGCCAGGAAGCGAGGGCGGAGACCCAGTACTTC.

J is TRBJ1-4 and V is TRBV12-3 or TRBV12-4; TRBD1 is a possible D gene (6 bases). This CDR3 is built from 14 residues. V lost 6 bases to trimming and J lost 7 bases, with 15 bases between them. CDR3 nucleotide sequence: TGTGCCAGCAGCCGAGACAGGATCCGTGAAAAACTGTTTTTT. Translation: CASSRDRIREKLFF.

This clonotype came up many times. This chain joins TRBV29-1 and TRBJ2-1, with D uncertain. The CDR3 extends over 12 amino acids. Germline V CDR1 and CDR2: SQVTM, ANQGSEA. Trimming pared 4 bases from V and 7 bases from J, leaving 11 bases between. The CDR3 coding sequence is TGCAGCGTTGTAGGCCCGTGGAATGAGCAGTTCTTC. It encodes CSVVGPWNEQFF.

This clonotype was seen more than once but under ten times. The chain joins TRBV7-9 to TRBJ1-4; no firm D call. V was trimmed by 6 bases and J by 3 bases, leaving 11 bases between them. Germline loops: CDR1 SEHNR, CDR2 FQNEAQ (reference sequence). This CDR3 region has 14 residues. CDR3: CASSSRSPNEKLFF. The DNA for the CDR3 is TGTGCCAGCAGTTCCCGGAGCCCTAATGAAAAACTGTTTTTT.

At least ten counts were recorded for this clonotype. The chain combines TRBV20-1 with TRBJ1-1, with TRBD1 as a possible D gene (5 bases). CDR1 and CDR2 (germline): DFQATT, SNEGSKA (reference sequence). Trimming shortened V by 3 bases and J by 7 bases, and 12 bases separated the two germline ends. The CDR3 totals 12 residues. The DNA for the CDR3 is TGCAGTGCTAGGGGACCGGGCCTTGAAGCTTTCTTT. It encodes CSARGPGLEAFF.

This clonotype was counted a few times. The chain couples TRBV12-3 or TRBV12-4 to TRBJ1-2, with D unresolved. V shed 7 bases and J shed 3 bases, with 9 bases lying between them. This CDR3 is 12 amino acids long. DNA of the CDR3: TGTGCCAGCACAAACGGGGACTATGGCTACACCTTC. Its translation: CASTNGDYGYTF.

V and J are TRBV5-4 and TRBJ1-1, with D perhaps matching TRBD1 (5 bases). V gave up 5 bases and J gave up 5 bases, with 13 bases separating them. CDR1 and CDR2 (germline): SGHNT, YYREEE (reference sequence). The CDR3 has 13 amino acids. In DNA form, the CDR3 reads TGTGCCAGCAGGTTCAGGGTAAATACTGAAGCTTTCTTT. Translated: CASRFRVNTEAFF.

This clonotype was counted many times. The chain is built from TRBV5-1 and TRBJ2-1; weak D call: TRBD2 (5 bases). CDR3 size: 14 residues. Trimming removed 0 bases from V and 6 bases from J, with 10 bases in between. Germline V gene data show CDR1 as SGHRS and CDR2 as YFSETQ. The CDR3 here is CASSLGSGANEQFF. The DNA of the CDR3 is TGCGCCAGCAGCTTGGGAAGCGGAGCCAATGAGCAGTTCTTC.

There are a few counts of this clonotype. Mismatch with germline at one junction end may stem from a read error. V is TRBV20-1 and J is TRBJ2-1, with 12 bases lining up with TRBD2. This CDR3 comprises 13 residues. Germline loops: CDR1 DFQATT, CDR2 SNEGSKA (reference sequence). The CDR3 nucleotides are TGCAGTCCTAGCGGGAGGGGCTACAATGAGCAGTTCTTC. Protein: CSPSGRGYNEQFF.

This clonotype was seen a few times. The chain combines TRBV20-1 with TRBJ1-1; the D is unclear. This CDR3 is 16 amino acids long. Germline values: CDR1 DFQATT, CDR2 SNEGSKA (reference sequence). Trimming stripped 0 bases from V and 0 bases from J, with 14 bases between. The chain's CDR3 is CSARDGEGIMNTEAFF. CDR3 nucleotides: TGCAGTGCTAGAGATGGAGAGGGCATCATGAACACTGAAGCTTTCTTT.

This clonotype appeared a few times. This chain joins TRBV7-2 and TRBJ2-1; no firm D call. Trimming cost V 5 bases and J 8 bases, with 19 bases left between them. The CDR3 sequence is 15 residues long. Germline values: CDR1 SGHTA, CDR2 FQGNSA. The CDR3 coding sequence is TGTGCCAGCAGCCCACCGAGGTCTCAAAAGGATGAGCAGTTCTTC. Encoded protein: CASSPPRSQKDEQFF.

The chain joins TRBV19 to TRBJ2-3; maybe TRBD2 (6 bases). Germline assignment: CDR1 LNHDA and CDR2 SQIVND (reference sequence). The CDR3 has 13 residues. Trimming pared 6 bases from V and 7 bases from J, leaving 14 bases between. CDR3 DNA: TGTGCCAGTAGGGGCGGGACCCGAAATACGCAGTATTTT. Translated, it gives CASRGGTRNTQYF.

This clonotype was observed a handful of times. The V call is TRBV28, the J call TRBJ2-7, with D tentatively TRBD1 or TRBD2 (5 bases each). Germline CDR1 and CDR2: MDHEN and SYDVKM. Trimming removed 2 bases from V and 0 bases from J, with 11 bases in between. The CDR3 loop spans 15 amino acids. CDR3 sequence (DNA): TGTGCCAGCAGTTTAAAGAGGGGCCCCTCCTACGAGCAGTACTTC. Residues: CASSLKRGPSYEQYF.

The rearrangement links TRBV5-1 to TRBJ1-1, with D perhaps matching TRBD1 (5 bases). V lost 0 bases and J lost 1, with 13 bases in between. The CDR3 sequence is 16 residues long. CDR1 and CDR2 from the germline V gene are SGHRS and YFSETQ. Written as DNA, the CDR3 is TGCGCCAGCAGCTTGGTGAGGGACTCGGAGAACACTGAAGCTTTCTTT. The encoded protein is CASSLVRDSENTEAFF.

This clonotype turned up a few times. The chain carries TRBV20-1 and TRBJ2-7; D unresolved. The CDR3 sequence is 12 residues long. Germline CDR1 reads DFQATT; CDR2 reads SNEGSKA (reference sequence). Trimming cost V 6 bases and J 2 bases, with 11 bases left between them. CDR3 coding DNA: TGCAGTGCCATCTACGAGACCTACGAGCAGTACTTC. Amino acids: CSAIYETYEQYF.

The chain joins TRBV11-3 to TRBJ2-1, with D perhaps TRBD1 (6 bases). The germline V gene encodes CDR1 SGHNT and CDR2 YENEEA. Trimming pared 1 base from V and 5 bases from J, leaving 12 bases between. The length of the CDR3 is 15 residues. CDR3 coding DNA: TGTGCCAGCAGCTTAGGAGGGACACCAAACAATGAGCAGTTCTTC. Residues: CASSLGGTPNNEQFF.

Here the CDR3 reads CASSLGGSRNEQFF. The DNA for the CDR3 is TGTGCCAGCAGCCTCGGCGGGAGCCGCAATGAGCAGTTCTTC. This chain links TRBV14 with TRBJ2-1, with 7 bases identical to TRBD2. The CDR3 runs to 14 residues. J gave up 6 bases and V 4 bases, and 6 bases lay outside the gene matches. Germline V gene data show CDR1 as SGHDN and CDR2 as FVKESK.

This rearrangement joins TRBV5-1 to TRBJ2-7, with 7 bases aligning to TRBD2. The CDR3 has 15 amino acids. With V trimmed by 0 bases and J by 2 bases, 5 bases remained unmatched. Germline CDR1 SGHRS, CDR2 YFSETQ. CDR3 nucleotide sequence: TGCGCCAGCAGCTTGGTCGCCGGGACTACCTACGAGCAGTACTTC. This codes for CASSLVAGTTYEQYF.

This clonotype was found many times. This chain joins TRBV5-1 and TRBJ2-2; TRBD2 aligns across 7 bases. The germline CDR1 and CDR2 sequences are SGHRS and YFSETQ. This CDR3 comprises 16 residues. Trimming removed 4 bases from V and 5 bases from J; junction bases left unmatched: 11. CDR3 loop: CASSPKGDYLTGELFF. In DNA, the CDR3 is TGCGCCAGCAGCCCAAAAGGGGACTATTTAACCGGGGAGCTGTTTTTT.

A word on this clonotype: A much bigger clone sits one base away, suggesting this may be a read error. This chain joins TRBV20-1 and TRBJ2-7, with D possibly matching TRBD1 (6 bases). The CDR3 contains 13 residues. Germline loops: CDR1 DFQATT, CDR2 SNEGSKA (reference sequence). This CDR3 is CSAPSGTQYEEYF. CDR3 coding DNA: TGCAGTGCGCCTTCCGGGACACAATACGAGGAGTACTTC.

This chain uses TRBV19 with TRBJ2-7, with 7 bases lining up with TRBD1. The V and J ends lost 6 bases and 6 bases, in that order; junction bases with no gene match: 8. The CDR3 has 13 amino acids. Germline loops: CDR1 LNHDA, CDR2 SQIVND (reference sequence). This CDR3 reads CASRNRGSSEQYF. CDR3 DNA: TGTGCCAGTAGGAACAGGGGTTCCAGCGAGCAGTACTTC.

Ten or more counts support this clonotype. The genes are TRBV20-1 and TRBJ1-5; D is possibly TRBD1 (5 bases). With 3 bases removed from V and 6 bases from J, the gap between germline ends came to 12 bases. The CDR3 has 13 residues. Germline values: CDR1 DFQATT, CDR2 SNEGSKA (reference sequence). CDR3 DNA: TGCAGTGCTAGTGTCCCTGGGGCTCAGCCCCAGCATTTT. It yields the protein CSASVPGAQPQHF.

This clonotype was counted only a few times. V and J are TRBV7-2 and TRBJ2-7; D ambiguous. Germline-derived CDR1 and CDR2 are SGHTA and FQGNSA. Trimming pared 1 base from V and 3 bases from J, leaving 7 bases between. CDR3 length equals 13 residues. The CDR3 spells CASSLEVGYEQYF. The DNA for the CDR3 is TGTGCCAGCAGCTTAGAGGTGGGCTACGAGCAGTACTTC.

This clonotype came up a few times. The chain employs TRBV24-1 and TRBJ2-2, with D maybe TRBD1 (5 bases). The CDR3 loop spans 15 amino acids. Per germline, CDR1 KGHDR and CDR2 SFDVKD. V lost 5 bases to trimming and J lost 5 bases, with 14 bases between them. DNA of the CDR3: TGTGCCACCAGTGCTCAGGGCTTATGGACCGGGGAGCTGTTTTTT. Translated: CATSAQGLWTGELFF.